The rows below give T cell receptor beta chains drawn from one sample of a study of TIL therapy for anti-PD-1-resistant metastatic lung cancer. TCRdb's copy holds only in-frame clones and misses some; the assay was immunoSEQ multiplex PCR. The sample consists of some 90,000 clones, less than 70% of them appearing once. Sequences were derived from tumor tissue, sampled at baseline. Receptors were obtained from a person between 30 and 80 years old with non-small cell lung cancer. Each CDR3 is given with its conserved first and last residue. Fields, in order: J gene, D gene, clone size, V gene, CDR3 protein, CDR3 DNA. D genes are given only for firm matches. The size field is filled for only some rows; it gives once, few, many or a size class.

>TRBJ1-2|NA|NA|TRBV29-1
CSVGGTAQGYTF
TGCAGCGTGGGGGGGACTGCTCAAGGCTACACCTTC
>TRBJ2-7|TRBD1|NA|TRBV13
CASSSQTGGNEQYF
TGTGCCAGCAGCTCCCAGACAGGGGGCAACGAGCAGTACTTC
>TRBJ2-1|TRBD2|NA|TRBV7-9
CASSLAGGADNEQFF
TGTGCCAGCAGCTTAGCCGGGGGGGCTGACAATGAGCAGTTCTTC
>TRBJ2-2|TRBD1|few|TRBV5-1
CASSSGQGDTGELFF
TGCGCCAGCAGCTCCGGACAGGGTGACACCGGGGAGCTGTTTTTT
>TRBJ2-1|NA|NA|TRBV15
CATSRDPAGVYNEQFF
TGTGCCACCAGCAGAGACCCAGCGGGCGTCTACAATGAGCAGTTCTTC
>TRBJ1-2|NA|NA|TRBV9
CASSVDRDKGRGYTF
TGTGCCAGCAGCGTGGATAGGGACAAGGGACGGGGCTACACCTTC
>TRBJ1-6|NA|NA|TRBV5-1
CASSLFWQSSPLHF
TGCGCCAGCAGCTTGTTTTGGCAATCTTCCCCCCTCCACTTT
>TRBJ1-1|TRBD1|NA|TRBV28
CASSFPDRAEAFF
TGTGCCAGCAGTTTTCCTGACAGGGCGGAAGCTTTCTTT
>TRBJ1-1|NA|NA|TRBV29-1
CSVEMTANTEAFF
TGCAGCGTTGAGATGACCGCAAACACTGAAGCTTTCTTT
>TRBJ2-3|NA|NA|TRBV11-2
CASSLDLVDTQYF
TGTGCCAGCAGCTTAGATCTTGTAGATACGCAGTATTTT
>TRBJ2-7|NA|few|TRBV7-9
CASSPDQSSYEQYF
TGTGCCAGCAGCCCGGACCAAAGCTCCTACGAGCAGTACTTC
>TRBJ2-1|NA|few|TRBV3-1/TRBV3-2
CASKQAFTENEQFF
TGTGCCAGCAAACAGGCGTTTACGGAGAATGAGCAGTTCTTC
>TRBJ2-3|NA|NA|TRBV5-1
CASSSLGDDTQYF
TGCGCCAGCAGCTCACTAGGGGACGATACGCAGTATTTT
>TRBJ2-1|NA|NA|TRBV14
CASSPWTGYNEQFF
TGTGCCAGCAGCCCCTGGACCGGCTACAATGAGCAGTTCTTC
>TRBJ1-1|TRBD1|few|TRBV28
CASSPEGGTGRGAFF
TGTGCCAGCAGTCCCGAGGGAGGGACAGGGAGAGGAGCTTTCTTT
>TRBJ2-7|NA|NA|TRBV29-1
CSAGLNPYEQYF
TGCAGCGCCGGACTTAACCCCTACGAGCAGTACTTC
>TRBJ2-5|TRBD1|NA|TRBV12-3/TRBV12-4
CASTPDRVGTQYF
TGTGCCAGCACCCCCGACAGGGTTGGGACCCAGTACTTC